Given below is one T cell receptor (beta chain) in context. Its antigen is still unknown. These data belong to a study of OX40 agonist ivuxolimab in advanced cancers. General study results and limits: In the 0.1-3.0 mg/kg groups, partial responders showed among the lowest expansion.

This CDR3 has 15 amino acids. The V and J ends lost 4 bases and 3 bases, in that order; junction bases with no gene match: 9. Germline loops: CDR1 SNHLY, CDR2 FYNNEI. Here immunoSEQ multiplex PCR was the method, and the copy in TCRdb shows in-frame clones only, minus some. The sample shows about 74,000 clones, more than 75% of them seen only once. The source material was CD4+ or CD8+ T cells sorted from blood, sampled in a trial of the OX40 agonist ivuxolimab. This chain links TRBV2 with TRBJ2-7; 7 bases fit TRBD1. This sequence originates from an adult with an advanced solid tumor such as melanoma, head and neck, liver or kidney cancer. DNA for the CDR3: TGTGCCAGCAGTGCTGCCGGGACAGCGAACTACGAGCAGTACTTC. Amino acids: CASSAAGTANYEQYF. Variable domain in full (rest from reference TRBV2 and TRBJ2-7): EPEVTQTPSHQVTQMGQEVILRCVPISNHLYFYWYRQILGQKVEFLVSFYNNEISEKSEIFDDQFSVERPDGSNFTLKIRSTKLEDSAMYFCASSAAGTANYEQYFGPGTRLTVT.